The present entry profiles one T cell receptor (beta chain) with its context. Its antigen is still unknown. These data belong to a study of T cell responses to AZD1222 COVID-19 vaccine. Study in general: Researchers grouped second doses given at about 4 or about 12 weeks into one pool.

Data came from immunoSEQ multiplex PCR; TCRdb stores just in-frame clones and leaves some out. The sample yields 150,000 to 200,000 clones, 85% to 95% seen once. Notes on the study in general: Nearly half of spike-specific TCRs reportedly target variant regions that are unmutated in the B.1.351 and B.1.1.7 variants. Donors were largely white British and mainly female; clonal diversity was possibly underestimated. Dominant at 160-218 and 743-854, vaccine-associated CD4 TCRs also spanned spike.

The CDR3 runs to 16 residues. CDR1 and CDR2 (germline): KGHSH, LQKENI. V was pared by 6 bases and J by 4 bases, with 11 bases of the junction left unmatched. The material was peripheral blood, obtained on day 0 of AZD1222 vaccination. This chain connects TRBV18 to TRBJ2-1, with 8 bases aligning to TRBD2. The sequence was collected from an adult in good health. The CDR3 DNA is TGTGCCAGCTCGGCCTCCGGGAGGGCCTTATACAATGAGCAGTTCTTC. Translating gives CASSASGRALYNEQFF. The complete variable domain, with remaining parts taken from reference TRBV18 and TRBJ2-1, reads NAGVMQNPRHLVRRRGQEARLRCSPMKGHSHVYWYRQLPEEGLKFMVYLQKENIIDESGMPKERFSAEFPKEGPSILRIQQVVRGDSAAYFCASSASGRALYNEQFFGPGTRLTVL.